Each of the 9 T cell receptor beta chains below was sequenced from the same sample in a study of T-cell reconstitution after alpha-beta-depleted transplantation in children. Unique molecular identifiers tagged the TCRbeta library. TCRdb re-called the PCR reads with MiXCR, one entry per CDR3 protein. Of fewer than 150,000 distinct CDR3 sequences listed, around a tenth are singletons. Sample: PBMCs, mostly from graft donor cells, taken 180 days after TCRalphabeta/CD19-depleted stem cell transplant. The receptor set was obtained from a girl less than two years old who had a stem cell transplant for combined immunodeficiency, so the T cells may come from the graft donor.

In nucleotides, the CDR3 is TGTGCCAGCAGCTTAGCCCCCGCCTACCGGGGAGCAAGGGGGGAGCTGTTTTTT. Protein sequence: CASSLAPAYRGARGELFF. V usage is TRBV7-2 and J usage is TRBJ2-2; D might be TRBD2 (5 bases). V lost 0 bases and J 8 bases, leaving 22 bases between the germline ends. The CDR3 runs to 18 residues. Germline CDR1 and CDR2: SGHTA and FQGNSA.

The V call is TRBV5-6, the J call TRBJ2-3, with 7 bases lining up with TRBD2. CDR3 length: 15 amino acids. V was clipped by 2 bases and J by 3 bases; unmatched bases: 6. Germline CDR1 SGHDT, CDR2 YYEEEE. The CDR3 DNA reads as TGTGCCAGCAGCTTCGCGGGAGTAGGAACAGATACGCAGTATTTT. Its translation: CASSFAGVGTDTQYF.

V and J are TRBV2 and TRBJ2-5, with unresolved D. This CDR3 has 16 amino acids. Germline V gives CDR1 SNHLY, CDR2 FYNNEI. Trimming removed 4 bases at V and 5 bases at J, with 20 bases between. The CDR3 is CASSANGVGLGETQYF. CDR3 nucleotides: TGTGCCAGCAGTGCGAACGGAGTTGGATTGGGGGAGACCCAGTACTTC.

This clonotype was seen a handful of times. V is TRBV7-2 and J is TRBJ2-5; no definite D call. The CDR3 spans 14 residues. V was clipped by 5 bases and J by 2 bases, with 12 bases between them. CDR1 is SGHTA, CDR2 FQGNSA, per germline. The CDR3 coding sequence is TGTGCCAGCAGCATTCGGTCGGCTCAAGAGACCCAGTACTTC. It codes for CASSIRSAQETQYF.

This clonotype was seen a handful of times. The V call is TRBV12-3 or TRBV12-4, the J call TRBJ2-2, with 7 positions matching TRBD2. This CDR3 is 15 amino acids long. Losses at the gene ends were 3 bases for V and 6 bases for J; bases not matched to a gene: 7. CDR3 region: CASSLGLAAPGELFF. In DNA form, the CDR3 reads TGTGCCAGCAGTTTGGGGCTAGCGGCGCCCGGGGAGCTGTTTTTT.

The V and J genes are TRBV5-5 and TRBJ2-7; tentative D call: TRBD1 (5 bases). Germline V gene lookup returns CDR1 SGHKS and CDR2 YYEKEE (reference sequence). The CDR3 sequence is 12 residues long. The V end lost 4 bases, the J end lost 6 bases, and 11 bases lay between the germline ends. The CDR3, as DNA: TGTGCCAGCAGCCAAAATGGGGCCGAGCAGTACTTC. As protein: CASSQNGAEQYF.

CDR3 DNA sequence: TGCGCCAGCAGCCAATACAGCACGACTAGCACAGATACGCAGTATTTT. This gives the protein CASSQYSTTSTDTQYF. The rearrangement joins TRBV4-3 to TRBJ2-3; D is unresolved. Germline V gene lookup returns CDR1 LGHNA and CDR2 YSLEER. The CDR3 length is 16 residues. The germline V and J ends were trimmed by 2 bases and 0 bases, with 12 bases remaining between them.

The chain has TRBV5-1 and TRBJ2-5; the match to TRBD1 covers 11 bases. The CDR3 length is 14 residues. The V gene's germline CDR1 is SGHRS and CDR2 YFSETQ. Trimming took 3 bases from V and 4 from J; bases not matched to a gene: 2. CDR3 region: CASSYGTGGETQYF. CDR3 nucleotide sequence: TGCGCCAGCAGCTACGGGACAGGGGGAGAGACCCAGTACTTC.

The chain has TRBV18 and TRBJ2-6, with 7 bases lining up with TRBD2. From germline, CDR1 is KGHSH and CDR2 LQKENI. This CDR3 spans 20 amino acids. J was trimmed by 0 bases and V by 1 base; bases with no gene match: 12. Here the CDR3 reads CASSPLIRLAESSGANVLTF. In DNA form, the CDR3 reads TGTGCCAGCTCACCACTCATACGTCTAGCGGAGAGCTCTGGGGCCAACGTCCTGACTTTC.